This TCR beta chain is drawn from a study of T cell repertoires in cytomegalovirus infection. TCRdb called the reads again in MiXCR, with one record for every CDR3 protein. Of about 450,000 distinct CDR3 sequences listed, approximately 31% are singletons. The CDR3 totals 14 residues. CDR1 and CDR2 (germline): SGHNT, YENEEA. Trimming stripped 3 bases from V and 4 bases from J, with 10 bases between. This receptor was identified in a human donor in good health (CMV status not recorded). Some clones in this sample may be carry-over from other donors' samples. The rearrangement joins TRBV11-3 to TRBJ2-1; perhaps TRBD2 as D (5 bases). Sequencing was performed on PBMCs. Here the CDR3 reads CASSFGLAYNEQFF. The CDR3 DNA reads TGTGCCAGCAGCTTCGGGCTAGCTTACAATGAGCAGTTCTTC.